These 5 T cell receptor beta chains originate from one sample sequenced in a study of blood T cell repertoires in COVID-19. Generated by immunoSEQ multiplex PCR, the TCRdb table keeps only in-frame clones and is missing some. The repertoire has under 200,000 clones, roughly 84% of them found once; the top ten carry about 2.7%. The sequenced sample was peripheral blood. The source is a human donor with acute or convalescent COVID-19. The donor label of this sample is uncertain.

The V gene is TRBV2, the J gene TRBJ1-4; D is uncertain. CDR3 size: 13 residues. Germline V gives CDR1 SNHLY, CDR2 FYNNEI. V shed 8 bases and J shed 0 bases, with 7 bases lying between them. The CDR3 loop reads CASSGATNEKLFF. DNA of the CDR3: TGTGCCAGCTCCGGGGCAACTAATGAAAAACTGTTTTTT.

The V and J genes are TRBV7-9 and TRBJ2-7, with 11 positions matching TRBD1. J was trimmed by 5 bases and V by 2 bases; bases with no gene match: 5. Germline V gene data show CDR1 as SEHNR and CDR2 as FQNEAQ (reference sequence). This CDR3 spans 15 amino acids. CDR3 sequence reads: CASSLSGTGGNEQYF. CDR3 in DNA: TGTGCCAGCAGCTTAAGCGGGACAGGGGGTAACGAGCAGTACTTC.

This CDR3 is CASSTGNLATSGNTIYF. CDR3 coding DNA: TGTGCCAGCTCTACAGGGAACTTAGCGACCTCTGGAAACACCATATATTTT. This chain joins TRBV19 and TRBJ1-3, with D perhaps TRBD1 (6 bases). The CDR3 is 17 residues long. Looked up from germline, CDR1 is LNHDA and CDR2 is SQIVND (reference sequence). V was shortened by 9 bases and J by 0 bases, with 21 bases between the two germline ends.

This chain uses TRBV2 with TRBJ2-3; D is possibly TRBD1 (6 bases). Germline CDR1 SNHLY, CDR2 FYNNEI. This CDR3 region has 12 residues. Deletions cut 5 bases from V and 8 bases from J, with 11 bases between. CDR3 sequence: CASSTQGPTQYF. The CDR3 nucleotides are TGTGCCAGCAGTACCCAGGGGCCTACGCAGTATTTT.

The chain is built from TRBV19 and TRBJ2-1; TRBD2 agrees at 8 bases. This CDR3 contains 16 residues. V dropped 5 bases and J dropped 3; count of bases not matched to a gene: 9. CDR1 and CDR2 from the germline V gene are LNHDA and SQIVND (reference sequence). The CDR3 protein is CASSPGSGKFYNEQFF. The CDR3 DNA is TGTGCCAGTAGTCCCGGTAGCGGGAAATTCTACAATGAGCAGTTCTTC.